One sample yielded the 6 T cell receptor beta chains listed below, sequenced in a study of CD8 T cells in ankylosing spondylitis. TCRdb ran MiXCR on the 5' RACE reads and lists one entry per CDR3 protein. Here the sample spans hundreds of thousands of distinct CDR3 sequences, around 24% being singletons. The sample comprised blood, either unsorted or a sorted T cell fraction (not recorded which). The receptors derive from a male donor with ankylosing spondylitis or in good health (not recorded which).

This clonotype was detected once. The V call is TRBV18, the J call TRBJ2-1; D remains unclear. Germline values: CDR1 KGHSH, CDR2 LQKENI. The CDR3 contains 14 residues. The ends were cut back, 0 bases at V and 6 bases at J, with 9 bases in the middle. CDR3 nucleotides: TGTGCCAGCTCACCACCGGGCCCCTCCAATGAGCAGTTCTTC. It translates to CASSPPGPSNEQFF.

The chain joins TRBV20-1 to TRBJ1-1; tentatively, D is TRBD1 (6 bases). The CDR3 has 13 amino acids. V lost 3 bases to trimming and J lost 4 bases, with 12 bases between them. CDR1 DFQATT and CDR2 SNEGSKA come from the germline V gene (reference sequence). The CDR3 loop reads CSASAGAGTEAFF. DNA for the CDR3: TGCAGTGCTAGTGCAGGGGCCGGCACTGAAGCTTTCTTT.

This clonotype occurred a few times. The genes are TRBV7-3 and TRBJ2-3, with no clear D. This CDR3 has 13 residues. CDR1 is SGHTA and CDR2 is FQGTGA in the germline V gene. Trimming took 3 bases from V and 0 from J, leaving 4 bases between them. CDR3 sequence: CASSFVSTDTQYF. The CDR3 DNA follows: TGTGCCAGCAGCTTCGTGAGCACAGATACGCAGTATTTT.

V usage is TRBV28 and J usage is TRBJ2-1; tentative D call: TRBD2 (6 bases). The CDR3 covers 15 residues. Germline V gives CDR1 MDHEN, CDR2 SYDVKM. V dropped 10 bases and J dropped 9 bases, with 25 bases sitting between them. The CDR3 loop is CATRARDRPIGEQFF. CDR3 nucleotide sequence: TGTGCCACCCGCGCGCGGGATCGGCCAATCGGTGAGCAGTTCTTC.

CDR3 in DNA: TGTGCCAGCAGAATTACAGGGACCCATGGCTACACCTTC. Translation: CASRITGTHGYTF. V and J are TRBV12-3 or TRBV12-4 and TRBJ1-2, with D perhaps TRBD1 (6 bases). CDR3 length equals 13 residues. The V gene lost 6 bases and the J gene lost 6 bases, with 14 bases spanning the gap.

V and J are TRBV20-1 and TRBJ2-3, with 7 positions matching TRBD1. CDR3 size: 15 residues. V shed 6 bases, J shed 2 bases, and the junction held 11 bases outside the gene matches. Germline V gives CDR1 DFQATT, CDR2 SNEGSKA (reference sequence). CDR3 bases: TGCAGTGCCCTGGCCCGGGACAGATTCACAGATACGCAGTATTTT. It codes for CSALARDRFTDTQYF.